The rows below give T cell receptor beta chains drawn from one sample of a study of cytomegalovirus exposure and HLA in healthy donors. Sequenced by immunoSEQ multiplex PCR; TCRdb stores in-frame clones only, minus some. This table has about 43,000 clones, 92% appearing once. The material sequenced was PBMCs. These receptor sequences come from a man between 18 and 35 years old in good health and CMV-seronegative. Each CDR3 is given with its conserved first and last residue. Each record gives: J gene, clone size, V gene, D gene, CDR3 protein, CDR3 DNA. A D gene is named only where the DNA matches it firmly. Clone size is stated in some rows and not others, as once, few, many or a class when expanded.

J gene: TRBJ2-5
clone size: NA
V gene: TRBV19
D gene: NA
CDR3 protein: CASSPGGSQETQYF
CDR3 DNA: TGTGCCAGTTCCCCAGGGGGGTCCCAAGAGACCCAGTACTTC

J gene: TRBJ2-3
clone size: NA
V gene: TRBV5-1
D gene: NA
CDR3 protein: CASSQWSGEGADTQYF
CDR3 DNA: TGCGCCAGCAGCCAATGGTCCGGGGAGGGGGCAGATACGCAGTATTTT

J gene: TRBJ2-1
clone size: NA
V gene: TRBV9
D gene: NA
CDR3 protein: CASSSGTSDSYYNEQFF
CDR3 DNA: TGTGCCAGCAGCTCCGGGACATCGGACTCCTATTACAATGAGCAGTTCTTC

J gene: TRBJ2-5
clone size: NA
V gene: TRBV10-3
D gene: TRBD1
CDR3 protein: CAISPDRGGQETQYF
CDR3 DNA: TGTGCCATCAGTCCTGACAGGGGAGGTCAAGAGACCCAGTACTTC

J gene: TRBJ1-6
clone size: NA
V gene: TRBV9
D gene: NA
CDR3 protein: CASSVRQDNSPLHF
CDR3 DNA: TGTGCCAGCAGCGTGCGTCAGGATAATTCACCCCTCCACTTT

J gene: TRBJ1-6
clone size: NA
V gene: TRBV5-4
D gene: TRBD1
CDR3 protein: CASSSGQGGYPPLHF
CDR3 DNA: TGTGCCAGCAGCTCCGGACAGGGAGGATATCCACCCCTCCACTTT

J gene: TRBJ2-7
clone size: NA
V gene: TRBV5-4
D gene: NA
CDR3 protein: CASSLGRGSYEQYF
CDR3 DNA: TGTGCCAGCAGCTTGGGGCGGGGCTCCTACGAGCAGTACTTC

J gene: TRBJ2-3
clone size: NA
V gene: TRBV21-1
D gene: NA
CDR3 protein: CASSKGEEPTNTQYF
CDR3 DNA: TGTGCCAGCAGCAAAGGGGAGGAACCCACGAATACGCAGTATTTT

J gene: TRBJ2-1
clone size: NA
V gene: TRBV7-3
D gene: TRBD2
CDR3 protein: CASSPNGGASGNYEQFF
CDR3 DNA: TGTGCCAGCAGCCCCAACGGGGGGGCTAGCGGGAACTATGAGCAGTTCTTC

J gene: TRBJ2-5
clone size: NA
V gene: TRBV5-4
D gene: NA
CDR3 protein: CASSPVGAGSQETQYF
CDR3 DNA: TGTGCCAGCAGCCCGGTTGGAGCGGGCTCCCAAGAGACCCAGTACTTC

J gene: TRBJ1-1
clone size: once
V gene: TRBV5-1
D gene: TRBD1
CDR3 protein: CASSQDRGGTEAFF
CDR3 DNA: TGCGCCAGCAGCCAGGACAGGGGAGGAACTGAAGCTTTCTTT

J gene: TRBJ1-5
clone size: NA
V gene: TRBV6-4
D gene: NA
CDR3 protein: CASSEGADQPQHF
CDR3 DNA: TGTGCCAGCAGTGAAGGGGCGGATCAGCCCCAGCATTTT

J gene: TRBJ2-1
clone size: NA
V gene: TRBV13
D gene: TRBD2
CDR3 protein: CASSRGGLAGDTSDNEQFF
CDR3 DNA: TGTGCCAGCAGCCGCGGAGGGCTAGCGGGAGATACGTCAGACAATGAGCAGTTCTTC

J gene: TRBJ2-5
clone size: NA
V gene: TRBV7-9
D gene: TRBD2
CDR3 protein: CASGGLAESYQETQYF
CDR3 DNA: TGTGCCAGTGGGGGACTAGCGGAGTCGTACCAAGAGACCCAGTACTTC

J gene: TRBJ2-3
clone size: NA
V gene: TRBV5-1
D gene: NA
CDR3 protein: CASSLAGVSTDTQYF
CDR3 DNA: TGCGCCAGCAGCTTGGCGGGGGTAAGCACAGATACGCAGTATTTT

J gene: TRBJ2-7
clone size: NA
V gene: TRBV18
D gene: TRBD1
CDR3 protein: CASSPGQGAYEQYF
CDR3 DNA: TGTGCCAGCTCGCCGGGACAGGGGGCCTACGAGCAGTACTTC

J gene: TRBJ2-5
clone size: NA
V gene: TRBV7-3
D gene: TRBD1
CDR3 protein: CASSLTRGETQYF
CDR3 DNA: TGTGCCAGCAGCTTAACCAGGGGGGAGACCCAGTACTTC

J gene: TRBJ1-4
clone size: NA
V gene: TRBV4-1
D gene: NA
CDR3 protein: CASSLERVGGGKLFF
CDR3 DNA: TGCGCCAGCAGCCTCGAACGGGTCGGGGGTGGAAAACTGTTTTTT

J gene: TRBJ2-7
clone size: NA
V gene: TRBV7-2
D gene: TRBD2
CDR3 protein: CASSPLAGGVFEQYF
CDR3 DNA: TGTGCCAGCAGCCCATTAGCGGGAGGGGTCTTCGAGCAGTACTTC

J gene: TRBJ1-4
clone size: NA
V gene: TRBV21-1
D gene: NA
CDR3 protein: CASSREGFEVNEKLFF
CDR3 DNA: TGTGCCAGCTCCCGGGAGGGGTTCGAGGTTAATGAAAAACTGTTTTTT

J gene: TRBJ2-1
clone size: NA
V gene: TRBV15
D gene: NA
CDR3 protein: CATSRGEGRDYNEQFF
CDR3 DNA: TGTGCCACCAGCAGAGGTGAGGGCAGAGACTACAATGAGCAGTTCTTC

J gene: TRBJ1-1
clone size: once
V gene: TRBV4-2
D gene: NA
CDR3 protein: CASSQEQGLSTEAFF
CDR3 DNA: TGTGCCAGCAGCCAAGAACAGGGATTGAGTACTGAAGCTTTCTTT

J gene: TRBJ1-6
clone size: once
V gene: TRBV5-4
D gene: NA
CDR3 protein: CASSFKAGRSSYNSPLHF
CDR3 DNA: TGTGCCAGCAGCTTTAAGGCGGGCAGAAGCTCCTATAATTCACCCCTCCACTTT

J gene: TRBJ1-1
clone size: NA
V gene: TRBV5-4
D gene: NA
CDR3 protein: CASSFLRRVLMNTEAFF
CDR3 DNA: TGTGCCAGCAGCTTTTTACGCAGGGTTCTAATGAACACTGAAGCTTTCTTT

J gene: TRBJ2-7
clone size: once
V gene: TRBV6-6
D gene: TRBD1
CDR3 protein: CASSRDRDLYEQYF
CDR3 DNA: TGTGCCAGCAGCCGGGACAGGGACCTCTACGAGCAGTACTTC

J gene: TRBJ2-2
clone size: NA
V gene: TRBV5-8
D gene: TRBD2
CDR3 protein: CASSLAGGYTGELFF
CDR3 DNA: TGTGCCAGCAGTTTAGCGGGAGGGTACACCGGGGAGCTGTTTTTT

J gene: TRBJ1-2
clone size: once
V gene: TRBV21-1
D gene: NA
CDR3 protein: CASSKDVRQNYGYTF
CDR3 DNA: TGTGCCAGCAGCAAAGATGTGAGGCAGAACTATGGCTACACCTTC

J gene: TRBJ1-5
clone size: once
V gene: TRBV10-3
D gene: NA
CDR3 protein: CAISENTDQPQHF
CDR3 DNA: TGTGCCATCAGTGAGAACACAGATCAGCCCCAGCATTTT

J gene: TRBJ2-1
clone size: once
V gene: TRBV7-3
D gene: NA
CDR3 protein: CASSLTGRGSYNEQFF
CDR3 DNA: TGTGCCAGCAGCTTAACGGGTAGGGGGTCATACAATGAGCAGTTCTTC

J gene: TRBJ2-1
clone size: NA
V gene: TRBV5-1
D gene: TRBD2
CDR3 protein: CASSISPGTSENEQFF
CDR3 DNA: TGCGCCAGCAGCATTTCACCCGGGACTAGCGAAAATGAGCAGTTCTTC

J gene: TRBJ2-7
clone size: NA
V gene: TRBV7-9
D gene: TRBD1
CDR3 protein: CASSSRTGEIGEQYF
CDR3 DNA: TGTGCCAGCAGCTCAAGGACAGGGGAAATTGGAGAGCAGTACTTC

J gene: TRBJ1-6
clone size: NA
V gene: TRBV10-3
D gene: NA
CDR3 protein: CAISEDSGSSPLHF
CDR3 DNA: TGTGCCATCAGTGAGGATTCAGGAAGCTCACCCCTCCACTTT

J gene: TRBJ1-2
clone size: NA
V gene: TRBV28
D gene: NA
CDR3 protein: CASSLWAAGGYTF
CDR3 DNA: TGTGCCAGCAGTTTATGGGCAGCCGGGGGATACACCTTC

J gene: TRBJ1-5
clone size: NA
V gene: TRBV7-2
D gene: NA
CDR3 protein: CASSLGGHQPQHF
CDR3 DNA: TGTGCCAGCAGCTTAGGGGGCCATCAGCCCCAGCATTTT

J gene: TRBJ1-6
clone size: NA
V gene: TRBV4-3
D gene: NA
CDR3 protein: CASSQDMELEPLHF
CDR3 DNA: TGCGCCAGCAGCCAAGACATGGAGCTGGAACCCCTCCACTTT

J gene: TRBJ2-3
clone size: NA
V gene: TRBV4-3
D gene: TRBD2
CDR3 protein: CASSQDLAGGDTQYF
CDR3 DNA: TGCGCCAGCAGCCAAGATCTAGCGGGGGGAGATACGCAGTATTTT

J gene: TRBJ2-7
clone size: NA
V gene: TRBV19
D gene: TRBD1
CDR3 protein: CASSTTGETYEQYF
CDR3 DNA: TGTGCCAGTAGTACGACAGGGGAAACCTACGAGCAGTACTTC

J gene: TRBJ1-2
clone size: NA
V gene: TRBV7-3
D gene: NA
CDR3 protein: CASSLDNNYGYTF
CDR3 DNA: TGTGCCAGCAGCTTAGACAATAACTATGGCTACACCTTC

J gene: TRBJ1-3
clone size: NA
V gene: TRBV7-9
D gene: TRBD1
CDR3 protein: CASSLGGQGRGNTIYF
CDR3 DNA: TGTGCCAGCAGCTTAGGCGGACAGGGCCGAGGAAACACCATATATTTT

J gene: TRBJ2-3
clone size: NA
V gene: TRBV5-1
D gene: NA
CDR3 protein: CASSQTDTQYF
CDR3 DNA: TGCGCCAGCAGCCAGACAGATACGCAGTATTTT

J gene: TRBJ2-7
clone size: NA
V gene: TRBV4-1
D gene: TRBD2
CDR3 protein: CASSQEFTSGALTKQYF
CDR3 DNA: TGCGCCAGCAGCCAAGAATTTACTAGCGGGGCCCTAACGAAGCAGTACTTC

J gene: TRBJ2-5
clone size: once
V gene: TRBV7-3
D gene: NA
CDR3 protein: CASSLQSGDQETQYF
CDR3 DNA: TGTGCCAGCAGCTTACAATCAGGGGACCAAGAGACCCAGTACTTC

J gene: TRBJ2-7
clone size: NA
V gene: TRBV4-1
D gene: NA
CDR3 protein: CASSQIQAREQYF
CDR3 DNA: TGCGCCAGCAGCCAAATACAGGCGCGAGAGCAGTACTTC

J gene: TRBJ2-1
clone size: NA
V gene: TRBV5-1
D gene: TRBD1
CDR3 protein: CASSLGPGQGVNEQFF
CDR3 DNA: TGCGCCAGCAGCTTGGGGCCCGGACAGGGGGTCAATGAGCAGTTCTTC

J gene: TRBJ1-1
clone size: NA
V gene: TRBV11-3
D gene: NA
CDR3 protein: CASSQGTRTEAFF
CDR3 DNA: TGTGCCAGCAGCCAGGGGACACGCACTGAAGCTTTCTTT

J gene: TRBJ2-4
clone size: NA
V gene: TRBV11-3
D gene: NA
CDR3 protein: CASSLGQNIQYF
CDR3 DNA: TGTGCCAGCAGCTTAGGGCAAAACATTCAGTACTTC

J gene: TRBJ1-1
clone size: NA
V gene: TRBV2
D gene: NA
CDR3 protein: CASKLMSTEAFF
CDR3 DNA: TGTGCCAGCAAGCTTATGAGCACTGAAGCTTTCTTT

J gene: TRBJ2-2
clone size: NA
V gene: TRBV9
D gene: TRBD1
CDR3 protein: CASSARQGDSGELFF
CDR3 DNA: TGTGCCAGCAGCGCTCGACAGGGGGATTCCGGGGAGCTGTTTTTT

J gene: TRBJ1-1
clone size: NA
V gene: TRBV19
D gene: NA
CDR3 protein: CASSRQPSMNTEAFF
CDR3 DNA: TGTGCCAGTAGCCGACAGCCCTCGATGAACACTGAAGCTTTCTTT

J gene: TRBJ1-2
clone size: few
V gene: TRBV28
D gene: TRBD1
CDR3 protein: CASRAPTGTGFGYGYTF
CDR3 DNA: TGTGCCAGCAGAGCCCCCACCGGGACAGGGTTTGGCTATGGCTACACCTTC

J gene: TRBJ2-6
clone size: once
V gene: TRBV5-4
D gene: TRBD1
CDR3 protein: CASSPGTGGSGANVLTF
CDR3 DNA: TGTGCCAGCAGCCCGGGGACAGGGGGCTCTGGGGCCAACGTCCTGACTTTC

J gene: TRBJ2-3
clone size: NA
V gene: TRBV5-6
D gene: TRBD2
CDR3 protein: CASSVLAGGGLDTQYF
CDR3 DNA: TGTGCCAGCAGCGTCCTAGCGGGAGGTGGGTTAGATACGCAGTATTTT

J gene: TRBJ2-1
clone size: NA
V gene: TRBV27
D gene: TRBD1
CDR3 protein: CASRTGGPSSYNEQFF
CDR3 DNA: TGTGCCAGCAGAACAGGGGGCCCCAGCTCCTACAATGAGCAGTTCTTC

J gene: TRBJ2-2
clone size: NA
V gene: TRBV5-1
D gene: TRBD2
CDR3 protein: CASSLEASGSTGELFF
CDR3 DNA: TGCGCCAGCAGCTTGGAGGCTAGCGGGAGCACCGGGGAGCTGTTTTTT

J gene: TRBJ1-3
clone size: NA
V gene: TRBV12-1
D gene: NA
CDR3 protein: CASSFAVRGPGNTIYF
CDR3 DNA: TGTGCCAGCAGCTTTGCGGTCAGGGGGCCTGGAAACACCATATATTTT

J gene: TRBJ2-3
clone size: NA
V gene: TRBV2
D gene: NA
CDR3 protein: CASSERQPSTDTQYF
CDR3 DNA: TGTGCCAGCAGTGAACGACAGCCAAGCACAGATACGCAGTATTTT